Each of the 14 T cell receptor beta chains below was sequenced from the same sample in a study of blood T cell repertoires in COVID-19. Libraries were prepared by immunoSEQ multiplex PCR; TCRdb keeps only in-frame clonotypes and omits some of them. The sample shows around 230,000 clones, 82% of them seen only once. The sample comprised peripheral blood. Receptor source: a woman aged 60-70 years with active or convalescent COVID-19.

V is TRBV19 and J is TRBJ2-7, with 7 bases fitting TRBD1. CDR3 length: 13 residues. CDR1 and CDR2 (germline): LNHDA, SQIVND (reference sequence). V was clipped by 8 bases and J by 5 bases; unmatched bases: 9. CDR3 nucleotide sequence: TGTGCCAGTCGAAACAGGGGCGTGGACGAGCAGTACTTC. Amino acids: CASRNRGVDEQYF.

The rearrangement uses TRBV19 and TRBJ1-2; TRBD1 aligns across 7 bases. The germline V gene has CDR1 LNHDA and CDR2 SQIVND (reference sequence). The junction had 9 bases not matched to a gene; V was cut back by 3 bases and J by 5 bases. The CDR3 length is 15 residues. For the CDR3, the DNA is TGTGCCAGTAGTATGGCCCGCGGGACAGCATATGGCTACACCTTC. Protein sequence: CASSMARGTAYGYTF.

The table lists this clone with a count of one. The chain recombines TRBV19 with TRBJ1-4; TRBD1 might be the D (6 bases). Trimming removed 3 bases at V and 8 bases at J, with 19 bases between. CDR3 size: 16 residues. Germline CDR1 reads LNHDA; CDR2 reads SQIVND (reference sequence). CDR3 in DNA: TGTGCCAGTAGTATTCAAGGGACAATCCGGAGCGAAAAACTGTTTTTT. It is translated as CASSIQGTIRSEKLFF.

The chain combines TRBV7-3 with TRBJ2-1; TRBD2 agrees at 8 bases. Germline V gives CDR1 SGHTA, CDR2 FQGTGA. J lost 8 bases, V lost 5 bases, and 8 bases had no gene match. The CDR3 has 14 amino acids. The CDR3 is CASSRLAIRDEQFF. The CDR3 coding sequence is TGTGCCAGCAGCCGACTAGCGATTAGGGATGAGCAGTTCTTC. The entire variable domain, with the rest obtained from reference TRBV7-3 and TRBJ2-1, is as follows: GAGVSQTPSNKVTEKGKYVELRCDPISGHTALYWYRQSLGQGPEFLIYFQGTGAADDSGLPNDRFFAVRPEGSVSTLKIQRTERGDSAVYLCASSRLAIRDEQFFGPGTRLTVL.

The J gene is TRBJ1-6, the V gene TRBV3-1 (or the pseudogene TRBV3-2), with TRBD1 matching over 9 bases. V gave up 1 base and J gave up 8 bases; unmatched junction bases: 6. Germline V gene data show CDR1 as LGHDT and CDR2 as YNNKEL (reference sequence). This CDR3 comprises 16 residues. CDR3 sequence reads: CASSQADRGSHSPLHF. The CDR3 DNA reads TGTGCCAGCAGCCAAGCCGACAGGGGGTCTCATTCACCCCTCCACTTT.

The V gene is TRBV25-1, the J gene TRBJ1-1; TRBD1 aligns across 10 bases. V was pared by 4 bases and J by 4 bases, with 9 bases of the junction left unmatched. The CDR3 runs 16 residues. Germline V gives CDR1 MGHDK, CDR2 SYGVNS. CDR3 in DNA: TGTGCCAGCAGTGGTCCCGGGACAGGGGTGAGCACTGAAGCTTTCTTT. Translated: CASSGPGTGVSTEAFF.

The CDR3 nucleotides are TGTGCCAGTAGTAAGGTCGGACAGGTGAACACTGAAGCTTTCTTT. As protein: CASSKVGQVNTEAFF. The chain recombines TRBV19 with TRBJ1-1; 7 nucleotides line up with TRBD1. The ends lost 4 bases at V and 0 bases at J; junction bases unmatched: 5. The CDR3 is 15 residues long. The V gene's germline CDR1 is LNHDA and CDR2 SQIVND (reference sequence).

This clone was counted only a few times. This chain links TRBV18 with TRBJ2-1; D might be TRBD1 (5 bases). In germline, CDR1 is KGHSH, CDR2 LQKENI. The CDR3 sequence is 15 residues long. V was clipped by 0 bases and J by 7 bases, with 13 bases between them. The CDR3 nucleotides read TGTGCCAGCTCACCACCTGGACACCAAGGAAATGAGCAGTTCTTC. Translating it yields CASSPPGHQGNEQFF.

J is TRBJ1-2 and V is TRBV11-2; possible D gene TRBD1, 6 bases. Germline V CDR1 and CDR2: SGHAT, FQNNGV. CDR3 length equals 14 residues. The ends were cut back, 5 bases at V and 2 bases at J, with 12 bases in the middle. The CDR3 loop is CASSQTGLNYGYTF. The CDR3 DNA reads as TGTGCCAGCAGCCAAACAGGGCTGAACTATGGCTACACCTTC.

V usage is TRBV28 and J usage is TRBJ2-3, with TRBD1 as a possible D gene (5 bases). V dropped 4 bases and J dropped 0 bases, with 14 bases sitting between them. Germline lookup yields CDR1 MDHEN and CDR2 SYDVKM. CDR3 length: 16 residues. CDR3 sequence: CASSYRYRSSTDTQYF. CDR3 nucleotide sequence: TGTGCCAGCAGTTACAGGTACCGATCTAGCACAGATACGCAGTATTTT.

The chain uses TRBV6-6 and TRBJ1-2; no clear D. Trimming stripped 5 bases from V and 0 bases from J, with 13 bases between. The CDR3 is 15 amino acids. Per germline, CDR1 MNHNY and CDR2 SVGAGI (reference sequence). CDR3 in DNA: TGTGCCAGCAGTCGGGCCTTATACGCTAACTATGGCTACACCTTC. Protein: CASSRALYANYGYTF.

This clone was seen a few times. The chain links TRBV4-2 to TRBJ2-3; 8 positions match TRBD2. Germline V gives CDR1 LGHNA, CDR2 YNFKEQ. With 4 bases clipped from V and 1 base from J, the junction kept 4 bases outside the gene matches. This CDR3 spans 15 amino acids. CDR3 amino acids: CASSLKAGGTDTQYF. The CDR3, as DNA: TGTGCCAGCAGCCTAAAAGCGGGGGGCACAGATACGCAGTATTTT.

This clone has only a few counts. V and J are TRBV3-1 (or the pseudogene TRBV3-2) and TRBJ2-1, with TRBD1 identical over 9 bases. This CDR3 spans 15 amino acids. Unmatched junction bases numbered 5, after V lost 4 bases and J lost 4 bases. CDR1 and CDR2 (germline): LGHDT, YNNKEL (reference sequence). CDR3 sequence reads: CASSRTGTGYNEQFF. DNA for the CDR3: TGTGCCAGCAGCCGTACCGGGACAGGGTACAATGAGCAGTTCTTC.

V usage is TRBV6-2 or TRBV6-3 and J usage is TRBJ2-7, with D perhaps TRBD2 (5 bases). The CDR3 runs to 12 residues. Trimming removed 6 bases at V and 3 bases at J, with 9 bases between. Germline V CDR1 and CDR2: MNHEY, SVGEGT. The CDR3 coding sequence is TGTGCCAGCAGCTGGACTTTCTACGAGCAGTACTTC. It specifies CASSWTFYEQYF.